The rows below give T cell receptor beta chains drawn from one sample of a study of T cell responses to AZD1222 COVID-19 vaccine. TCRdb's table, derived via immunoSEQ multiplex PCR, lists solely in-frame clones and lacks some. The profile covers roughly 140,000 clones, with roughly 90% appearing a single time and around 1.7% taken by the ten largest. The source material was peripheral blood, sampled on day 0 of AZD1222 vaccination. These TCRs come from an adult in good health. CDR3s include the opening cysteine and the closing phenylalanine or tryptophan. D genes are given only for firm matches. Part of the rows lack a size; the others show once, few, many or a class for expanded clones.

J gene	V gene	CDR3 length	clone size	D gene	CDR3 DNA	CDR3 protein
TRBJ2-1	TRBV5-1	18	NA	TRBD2	TGCGCCAGCAGCTTGGGACTAGCGGGAGGCCGGGCCTACAATGAGCAGTTCTTC	CASSLGLAGGRAYNEQFF
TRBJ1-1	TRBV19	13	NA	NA	TGTGCCAGTAGTATCAAGGGGGATACTGAAGCTTTCTTT	CASSIKGDTEAFF
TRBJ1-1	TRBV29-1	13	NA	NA	TGCAGCGTCTTACAGGCTCTGAACACTGAAGCTTTCTTT	CSVLQALNTEAFF
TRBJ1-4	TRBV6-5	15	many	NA	TGTGCCAGCAATCCCACCCCAGGGACTAATGAAAAACTGTTTTTT	CASNPTPGTNEKLFF
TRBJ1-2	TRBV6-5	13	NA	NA	TGTGCCAGCAGGCCGGGGGAGGACTATGGCTACACCTTC	CASRPGEDYGYTF
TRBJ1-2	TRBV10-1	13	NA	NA	TGCGCCAGCAGCCGGGAATTGAGCTATGGCTACACCTTC	CASSRELSYGYTF
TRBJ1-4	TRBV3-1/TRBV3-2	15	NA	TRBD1	TGTGCCAGCAGCCAAGGGGACAGTCTTGAGGAAAAACTGTTTTTT	CASSQGDSLEEKLFF
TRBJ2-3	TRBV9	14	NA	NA	TGTGCCAGCAGCCCACGGACAGGCACAGATACGCAGTATTTT	CASSPRTGTDTQYF
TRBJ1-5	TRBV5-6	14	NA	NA	TGTGCCAGCAGCTTTCCTAATAGCAATCAGCCCCAGCATTTT	CASSFPNSNQPQHF
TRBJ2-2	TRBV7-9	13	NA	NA	TGTGCCAGCAGTAGGGGAAACACCGGGGAGCTGTTTTTT	CASSRGNTGELFF
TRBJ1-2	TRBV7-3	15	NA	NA	TGTGCCAGCAGCCCAGCAGGGCAGGCCCTCGAGGGCTACACCTTC	CASSPAGQALEGYTF
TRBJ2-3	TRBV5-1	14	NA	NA	TGCGCCAGCAGCGGGGCCCCTGGGACAGATACGCAGTATTTT	CASSGAPGTDTQYF
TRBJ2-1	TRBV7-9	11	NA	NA	TGTGCCAGCAGCAAGGGGGGTGAGCAGTTCTTC	CASSKGGEQFF
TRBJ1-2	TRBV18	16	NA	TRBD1	TGTGCCAGCGCGACCTTCAAACAGGGGCCTGGCTATGGCTACACCTTC	CASATFKQGPGYGYTF
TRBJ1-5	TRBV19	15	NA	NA	TGTGCCAGTAGTATGGGAGGGGGACACGGTCAGCCCCAGCATTTT	CASSMGGGHGQPQHF
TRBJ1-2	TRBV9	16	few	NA	TGTGCCAGCAGCCCAGATCTCCAGGGCTGGGGCTATGGCTACACCTTC	CASSPDLQGWGYGYTF
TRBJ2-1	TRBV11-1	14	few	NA	TGTGCCAGCAGCCCCATGGGGGGTAGCGGCACTCAGTTCTTC	CASSPMGGSGTQFF
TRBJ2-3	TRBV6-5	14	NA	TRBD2	TGTGCCAGCAGACTAGCGGGAGAGCCAGATACGCAGTATTTT	CASRLAGEPDTQYF
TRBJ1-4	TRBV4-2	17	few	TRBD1	TGTGCCAGCAGCCAAGATCCAGGGGGCGCTGGTGGTGAAAAACTGTTTTTT	CASSQDPGGAGGEKLFF
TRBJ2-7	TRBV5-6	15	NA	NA	TGTGCCAGCAGCTTGGTCACAGGAAACTCCTACGAGCAGTACTTC	CASSLVTGNSYEQYF
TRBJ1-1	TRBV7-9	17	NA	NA	TGTGCCAGCAGCTTACGCTCACTCGGCCTCATGAACACTGAAGCTTTCTTT	CASSLRSLGLMNTEAFF
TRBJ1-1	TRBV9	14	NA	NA	TGTGCCAGCAGCGTAACAGGGACTGGTGGTGAAGCTTTCTTT	CASSVTGTGGEAFF
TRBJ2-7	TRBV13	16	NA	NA	TGTGCCAGCAGCTCCCGGTCGCGGTCTCCCTACTACGAGCAGTACTTC	CASSSRSRSPYYEQYF
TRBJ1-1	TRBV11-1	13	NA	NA	TGTGCCAGCAGCCCCCGACAGAACACTGAAGCTTTCTTT	CASSPRQNTEAFF
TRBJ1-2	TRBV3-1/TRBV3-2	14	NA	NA	TGTGCCAGCAGCCGACCGGCGGGGGGCGGCGGCTACACCTTC	CASSRPAGGGGYTF
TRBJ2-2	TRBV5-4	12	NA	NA	TGTGCCGCGCAGGGAAACACCGGGGAGCTGTTTTTT	CAAQGNTGELFF
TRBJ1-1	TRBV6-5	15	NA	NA	TGTGCCAGCAGTCAAAGGGCAGGGCTGAACACTGAAGCTTTCTTT	CASSQRAGLNTEAFF
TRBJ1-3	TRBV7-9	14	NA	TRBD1	TGTGCCAGCAGCTGGGGACAGGGTAGCGACACCATATATTTT	CASSWGQGSDTIYF
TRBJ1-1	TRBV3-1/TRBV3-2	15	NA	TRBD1	TGTGCCAGCAGCCAAGAATGGACAGGGGAGCCTGAAGCTTTCTTT	CASSQEWTGEPEAFF
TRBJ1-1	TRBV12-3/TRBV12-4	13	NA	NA	TGTGCCAGCAGCCCAGGGCTGAGGACTGAAGCTTTCTTT	CASSPGLRTEAFF
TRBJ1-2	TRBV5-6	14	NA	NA	TGTGCCAGCAGCCTAGGACAGAGCCCCTATGGCTACACCTTC	CASSLGQSPYGYTF
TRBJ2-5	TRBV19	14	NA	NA	TGTGCCAGTAGTATAGTGGGGGGTTTGGAGACCCAGTACTTC	CASSIVGGLETQYF
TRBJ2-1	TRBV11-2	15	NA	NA	TGTGCCAGCAGTTATCGGGAGAGCTCCTACAATGAGCAGTTCTTC	CASSYRESSYNEQFF
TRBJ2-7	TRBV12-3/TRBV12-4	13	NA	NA	TGTGCCAGCAGTTTCTGGGGGGCGGACGAGCAGTACTTC	CASSFWGADEQYF
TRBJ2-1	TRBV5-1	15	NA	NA	TGCGCCAGCAGCTTGGCAGGTGCGTTTGTAAATGAGCAGTTCTTC	CASSLAGAFVNEQFF
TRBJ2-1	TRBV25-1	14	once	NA	TGTGCCAGCAGTACGGGAGAGGTCTACAATGAGCAGTTCTTC	CASSTGEVYNEQFF
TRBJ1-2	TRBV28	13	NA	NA	TGTGCCAGCACGAGCCCGGGGGTAAGGGGCTACACCTTC	CASTSPGVRGYTF
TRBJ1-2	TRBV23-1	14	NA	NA	TGCGCCAGCAGCCTGGACAGCCCTAACTATGGCTACACCTTC	CASSLDSPNYGYTF
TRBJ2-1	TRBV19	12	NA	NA	TGTGCCAGTAGTATAAATGGGATTGAGCAGTTCTTC	CASSINGIEQFF
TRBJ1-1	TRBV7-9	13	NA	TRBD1	TGTGCCAGCAGGTGGACAGGGAATACTGAAGCTTTCTTT	CASRWTGNTEAFF
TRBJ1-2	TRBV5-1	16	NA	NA	TGCGCCAGCAGCCCTCAGGAGTGGGGGCAGGGAAGCGGCTACACCTTC	CASSPQEWGQGSGYTF
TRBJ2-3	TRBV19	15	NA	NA	TGTGCCAGTAGTATTGGTGGGGAGCTCGGGGATACGCAGTATTTT	CASSIGGELGDTQYF
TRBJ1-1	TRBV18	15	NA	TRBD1	TGTGCCAGCTCAGTAACTTTGGACAGGGTCACTGAAGCTTTCTTT	CASSVTLDRVTEAFF
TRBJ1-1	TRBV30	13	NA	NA	TGTGCCTGGAGTCGGACACCTCACACTGAAGCTTTCTTT	CAWSRTPHTEAFF
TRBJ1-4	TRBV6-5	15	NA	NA	TGTGCCAGCCTACTTACAGGCGCAACTAATGAAAAACTGTTTTTT	CASLLTGATNEKLFF
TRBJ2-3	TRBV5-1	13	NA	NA	TGCGCCAGCAGCCCCCGGGGAGAAGATACGCAGTATTTT	CASSPRGEDTQYF
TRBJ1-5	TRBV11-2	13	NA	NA	TGTGCCAGCATTGCGCTCCTGTTGCAGCCCCAGCATTTT	CASIALLLQPQHF
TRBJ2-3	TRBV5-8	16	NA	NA	TGTGCCAGCAGCCCTGGGACCCTCCTTAGCACAGATACGCAGTATTTT	CASSPGTLLSTDTQYF
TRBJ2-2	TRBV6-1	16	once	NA	TGTGCCAGCAGTGAAAATCCTCCCCTAGCAGCCGGGGAGCTGTTTTTT	CASSENPPLAAGELFF
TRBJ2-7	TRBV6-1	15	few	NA	TGTGCCAGCAGTGAGGTAGCGTCAGACTCCTACGAGCAGTACTTC	CASSEVASDSYEQYF
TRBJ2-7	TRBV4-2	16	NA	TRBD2	TGTGCCAGCAGCCAACCGACTAGCGGGAGTTTCTACGAGCAGTACTTC	CASSQPTSGSFYEQYF
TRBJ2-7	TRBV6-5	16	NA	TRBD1	TGTGCCAGCAGTTCCCCTCGGGACAGGGGGCTCAACGAGCAGTACTTC	CASSSPRDRGLNEQYF
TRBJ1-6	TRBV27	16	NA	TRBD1	TGTGCCAGCAGGAGGGGGCAGGGGGCGTTTGAATCACCCCTCCACTTT	CASRRGQGAFESPLHF
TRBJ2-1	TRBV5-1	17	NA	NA	TGCGCCAGCAGCTTAAGGACCGGGACAAAGACCTACAATGAGCAGTTCTTC	CASSLRTGTKTYNEQFF
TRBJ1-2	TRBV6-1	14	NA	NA	TGTGCCAGCAGTGAAACTCGGGCCGGCTATGGCTACACCTTC	CASSETRAGYGYTF
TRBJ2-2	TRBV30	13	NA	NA	TGTGCCTGGAGAAAGGGGCTCGTTAGGGAGCTGTTTTTT	CAWRKGLVRELFF
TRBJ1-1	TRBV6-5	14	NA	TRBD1	TGTGCCAGCAGCTCACAGGGGAGGAACACTGAAGCTTTCTTT	CASSSQGRNTEAFF
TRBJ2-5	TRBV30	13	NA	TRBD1	TGTGCCTGGGAACAGGGGGCAGGGGAGACCCAGTACTTC	CAWEQGAGETQYF